This T cell receptor beta chain was sequenced for a study of shared clonotypes between healthy human individuals. CDR1 is SGHNT and CDR2 is YYREEE in the germline V gene (reference sequence). CDR3 length equals 14 residues. V shed 1 base and J shed 8 bases, with 13 bases lying between them. Deep-level assay runs were performed. In the source study's methods: Junction-only sequences produced by ImmunoSEQ had no quality scores, so filtering differed. Sequencing used immunoSEQ multiplex PCR; TCRdb keeps in-frame clones, though not all of them. That table is the source of V, J and clone size, and D and trimming were worked out from the DNA. The table shows some 350,000 clones, with under 80% occurring only once.

The chain links TRBV5-4 to TRBJ2-1; D ambiguous. This TCR was sampled from a man aged 30-40 years in good health. The sample consisted of memory CD4+ T cells sorted from blood. The subset here: CD45RA-negative fraction. The CDR3 DNA reads TGTGCCAGCAGCTTGCTAGGTTTTTCGGATGAGCAGTTCTTC. Encoded protein: CASSLLGFSDEQFF.